These 31 T cell receptor beta chains came from one sample sequenced in a study of cytomegalovirus exposure and HLA in healthy donors. Researchers ran the PCR with 60 Vbeta and 13 Jbeta primers. Produced via immunoSEQ multiplex PCR; TCRdb's table is partial and in-frame only. The sample records some 99,000 clones, 69% being singletons. Specimen: PBMCs. The receptors come from a woman aged 65 to 85 in good health and CMV-seropositive.

The V gene is TRBV27, the J gene TRBJ2-7; 12 bases are shared with TRBD2. The junction had 5 bases not matched to a gene; V was cut back by 4 bases and J by 4 bases. This CDR3 spans 15 amino acids. CDR1 MNHEY and CDR2 SMNVEV come from the germline V gene (reference sequence). CDR3 DNA: TGTGCCAGCAGTTCACTAGCGGGGGGCAGGTACGAGCAGTACTTC. This translates into CASSSLAGGRYEQYF.

The chain carries TRBV5-1 and TRBJ2-7, with 9 bases lining up with TRBD2. The trim removed 4 bases at V and 2 bases at J, leaving 10 bases unmatched. The germline V gene encodes CDR1 SGHRS and CDR2 YFSETQ. The CDR3 covers 16 residues. The CDR3 loop is CASSTSTSGSAYEQYF. Here the CDR3 DNA reads TGCGCCAGCAGCACCTCTACTAGCGGGTCCGCCTACGAGCAGTACTTC.

V is TRBV5-6 and J is TRBJ2-1, with TRBD1 matching 7 bases. The CDR3 length is 16 residues. Trimming at V came to 2 bases and at J to 2 bases, leaving 7 bases not matched to a gene. The germline V gene encodes CDR1 SGHDT and CDR2 YYEEEE. CDR3 region: CASSFFGTATYNEQFF. The CDR3 region has the DNA TGTGCCAGCAGCTTTTTCGGGACAGCCACCTACAATGAGCAGTTCTTC.

CDR3 nucleotide sequence: TGTGCCAGCTCATCACGACAACTAGCCGCGAGCTCCTACAATGAGCAGTTCTTC. Translation gives CASSSRQLAASSYNEQFF. V usage is TRBV18 and J usage is TRBJ2-1; TRBD2 is a possible D gene (6 bases). The CDR3 length is 18 residues. The V end was cut by 5 bases, the J end by 0 bases, with 20 bases between. Per germline, CDR1 KGHSH and CDR2 LQKENI.

The gene calls are TRBV30 and TRBJ2-2; D call uncertain. Germline values: CDR1 GTSNPN, CDR2 SVGIG (reference sequence). The CDR3 extends over 13 amino acids. V was shortened by 3 bases and J by 3 bases, with 8 bases between the two germline ends. The CDR3 reads CAWSRLDTGELFF. The CDR3, as DNA: TGTGCCTGGAGCCGTCTTGACACCGGGGAGCTGTTTTTT.

Details on this clone: The junction departs from germline at one end; a sequencing error may be responsible. The rearrangement uses TRBV29-1 and TRBJ1-1; D is undetermined. Germline V gives CDR1 SQVTM, CDR2 ANQGSEA. CDR3 length equals 14 residues. The CDR3 bases are TGCAGCGGCACATCTGGACTCATGAACACTGGAGCTTTCTTT. Protein product: CSGTSGLMNTGAFF.

V is TRBV10-3 and J is TRBJ2-3; the match to TRBD1 covers 9 bases. Germline-derived CDR1 and CDR2 are ENHRY and SYGVKD. The CDR3 is made up of 16 amino acids. The trim removed 3 bases at V and 3 bases at J, leaving 7 bases unmatched. CDR3 sequence reads: CAISDRRQGETDTQYF. CDR3 DNA sequence: TGTGCCATCAGTGACCGAAGACAGGGGGAAACAGATACGCAGTATTTT.

The J gene is TRBJ2-5, the V gene TRBV10-3, with 13 bases that match TRBD2. The CDR3 has 15 amino acids. J was trimmed by 1 base and V by 4 bases; bases with no gene match: 0. CDR1 and CDR2 (germline): ENHRY, SYGVKD. The CDR3 here is CAISGLAGGQETQYF. CDR3 DNA: TGTGCCATCAGTGGACTAGCGGGGGGCCAAGAGACCCAGTACTTC.

This clone has a single count. The rearrangement uses TRBV7-2 and TRBJ2-3; 12 nucleotides align to TRBD2. This CDR3 has 18 residues. V lost 5 bases, J lost 8 bases, and 17 bases stayed unmatched. From germline, CDR1 is SGHTA and CDR2 FQGNSA. Here the CDR3 reads CASSPLPSLAGGSATQYF. CDR3 in DNA: TGTGCCAGCAGCCCCCTCCCCTCACTAGCGGGGGGTTCAGCTACGCAGTATTTT.

V and J are TRBV6-1 and TRBJ2-5; D is perhaps TRBD2 (6 bases). The CDR3 spans 13 residues. From germline, CDR1 is MNHNS and CDR2 SASEGT. Trimming cost V 6 bases and J 2 bases, with 10 bases left between them. CDR3 sequence reads: CASRLGGQETQYF. CDR3 bases: TGTGCCAGCAGGCTTGGGGGGCAAGAGACCCAGTACTTC.

V is TRBV30 and J is TRBJ2-7; D perhaps matches TRBD2 (5 bases). Germline V lookup: CDR1 GTSNPN, CDR2 SVGIG (reference sequence). CDR3 length: 12 amino acids. Trimming took off 5 bases at V and 0 bases at J, with 8 bases between the two ends. CDR3 in DNA: TGTGCCTGGGGGAGCCTCTCCTACGAGCAGTACTTC. Residues: CAWGSLSYEQYF.

The chain joins TRBV7-6 to TRBJ2-7, with 8 bases identical to TRBD1. Germline values: CDR1 SGHVS, CDR2 FNYEAQ. The CDR3 is 16 amino acids. Trimming took 5 bases from V and 2 from J; bases not matched to a gene: 11. The CDR3 reads CASSPGQGIAAYEQYF. For the CDR3, the DNA is TGTGCCAGCAGCCCCGGACAGGGAATCGCAGCCTACGAGCAGTACTTC.

V gene TRBV10-1 combines with J gene TRBJ2-1; TRBD2 aligns across 11 bases. V gave up 2 bases and J gave up 3 bases; unmatched junction bases: 0. The CDR3 consists of 15 residues. The germline CDR1 and CDR2 sequences are WNHNN and SYGVQD (reference sequence). CDR3 DNA: TGCGCCAGCAGTGAGACTAGCGGGGGCTACAATGAGCAGTTCTTC. Translating it yields CASSETSGGYNEQFF.

The CDR3 nucleotides are TGCAGCGCCTCCCCTAGAGGGGGCCTTTACGAGCAGTACTTC. Translation gives CSASPRGGLYEQYF. V gene TRBV29-1 combines with J gene TRBJ2-7; 7 bases are a match to TRBD1. The germline gives CDR1 SQVTM, CDR2 ANQGSEA. With 7 bases clipped from V and 4 bases from J, the junction kept 13 bases outside the gene matches. The CDR3 has 14 residues.

The chain recombines TRBV6-1 with TRBJ1-3; perhaps TRBD1 as D (6 bases). The germline CDR1 and CDR2 sequences are MNHNS and SASEGT. The ends were cut back, 6 bases at V and 4 bases at J, with 16 bases in the middle. The CDR3 covers 15 residues. In DNA, the CDR3 is TGTGCCAGCAGCCAAGGGGGGGTTCGAGGAAACACCATATATTTT. Its translation is CASSQGGVRGNTIYF.

The J gene is TRBJ2-5, the V gene TRBV14, with D possibly matching TRBD1 (7 bases). V was pared by 3 bases and J by 3 bases, with 17 bases between. The CDR3 is 16 residues long. The V gene's germline CDR1 is SGHDN and CDR2 FVKESK. CDR3 DNA sequence: TGTGCCAGCAGCCATAGAGAAGGCAGGGGGGAAGAGACCCAGTACTTC. Its protein product is CASSHREGRGEETQYF. Full variable domain (missing parts from reference TRBV14 and TRBJ2-5): EAGVTQFPSHSVIEKGQTVTLRCDPISGHDNLYWYRRVMGKEIKFLLHFVKESKQDESGMPNNRFLAERTGGTYSTLKVQPAELEDSGVYFCASSHREGRGEETQYFGPGTRLLVL.

The gene calls are TRBV2 and TRBJ1-2, with 11 positions matching TRBD1. From germline, CDR1 is SNHLY and CDR2 FYNNEI. There are 16 residues in the CDR3. After removal of 7 bases from V and 8 bases from J, the junction contained 15 bases not matched to a gene. The CDR3 here is CASTRGSGQGALGYTF. The CDR3 DNA reads TGTGCCAGCACCCGAGGCTCCGGACAGGGGGCATTGGGCTACACCTTC.

The chain links TRBV27 to TRBJ1-2; D gene ambiguous. The CDR3 covers 12 residues. V was cut by 11 bases and J by 4 bases, with 14 bases left in between. The germline CDR1 and CDR2 sequences are MNHEY and SMNVEV (reference sequence). The CDR3 sequence is CAPRSIRYGYTF. The CDR3 bases are TGTGCCCCCAGGTCCATTCGCTATGGCTACACCTTC.

V is TRBV18 and J is TRBJ2-7, with D possibly being TRBD1 (5 bases). The V end lost 2 bases, the J end lost 0 bases, and 8 bases lay between the germline ends. The germline CDR1 and CDR2 sequences are KGHSH and LQKENI. The CDR3 has 14 residues. The CDR3 loop reads CASSPIDSSYEQYF. DNA of the CDR3: TGTGCCAGCTCACCAATCGACAGCTCCTACGAGCAGTACTTC.

In its sample, this clone was seen once. The CDR3 here is CASSLMAGGLETQYF. The DNA for the CDR3 is TGTGCCAGCAGCTTAATGGCAGGGGGGTTGGAGACCCAGTACTTC. The V gene is TRBV7-3, the J gene TRBJ2-5; D might be TRBD1 (7 bases). Germline V lookup: CDR1 SGHTA, CDR2 FQGTGA. CDR3 length: 15 amino acids. Trimming stripped 1 base from V and 5 bases from J, with 14 bases between.

The chain is built from TRBV19 and TRBJ1-5, with a tentative D call TRBD1 (6 bases). The V end was cut by 5 bases, the J end by 0 bases, with 14 bases between. CDR3 size: 16 residues. CDR1 and CDR2 from the germline V gene are LNHDA and SQIVND (reference sequence). CDR3 residues: CASSPWTEASNQPQHF. Written as DNA, the CDR3 is TGTGCCAGTAGTCCCTGGACAGAGGCTAGCAATCAGCCCCAGCATTTT.

V usage is TRBV6-5 and J usage is TRBJ1-1; the match to TRBD1 covers 11 bases. The CDR3 is 15 residues long. The junction had 4 bases not matched to a gene; V was cut back by 5 bases and J by 2 bases. Germline V gene lookup returns CDR1 MNHEY and CDR2 SVGAGI. The CDR3, as DNA: TGTGCCAGCAGTGGACAGGGGGCAGGAAACACTGAAGCTTTCTTT. Translation: CASSGQGAGNTEAFF.

V usage is TRBV4-1 and J usage is TRBJ2-1; the match to TRBD2 covers 11 bases. This CDR3 region has 16 residues. V dropped 4 bases and J dropped 3; count of bases not matched to a gene: 5. The germline CDR1 and CDR2 sequences are MGHRA and YSYEKL. CDR3: CASSLLAGVFYNEQFF. Written as DNA, the CDR3 is TGCGCCAGCAGCCTACTAGCGGGGGTTTTCTACAATGAGCAGTTCTTC.

In this sample, this clone turned up a few times. The V and J genes are TRBV2 and TRBJ2-1; 7 nucleotides align to TRBD2. J was trimmed by 12 bases and V by 2 bases; bases with no gene match: 7. The V gene's germline CDR1 is SNHLY and CDR2 FYNNEI. The CDR3 consists of 13 residues. The CDR3 sequence is CASSEWEGDAQFF. As DNA, the CDR3 is TGTGCCAGCAGTGAATGGGAGGGAGACGCGCAGTTCTTC.

This chain uses TRBV7-9 with TRBJ1-1; possible D gene TRBD1, 6 bases. V lost 9 bases and J 2 bases, leaving 16 bases between the germline ends. The CDR3 has 14 residues. Germline lookup yields CDR1 SEHNR and CDR2 FQNEAQ (reference sequence). CDR3 sequence (DNA): TGTGCCAGTCACTGGACAGTTTTCAACACTGAAGCTTTCTTT. This translates into CASHWTVFNTEAFF. The full variable domain, with the rest looked up from reference TRBV7-9 and TRBJ1-1, is DTGVSQNPRHKITKRGQNVTFRCDPISEHNRLYWYRQTLGQGPEFLTYFQNEAQLEKSRLLSDRFSAERPKGSFSTLEIQRTEQGDSAMYLCASHWTVFNTEAFFGQGTRLTVV.

This rearrangement joins TRBV7-9 to TRBJ1-1; tentative D call: TRBD1 (5 bases). CDR3 length: 12 amino acids. CDR1 and CDR2 from the germline V gene are SEHNR and FQNEAQ (reference sequence). V lost 5 bases and J 6 bases, leaving 10 bases between the germline ends. The CDR3: CASSRGGAEAFF. DNA for the CDR3: TGTGCCAGCAGCCGGGGGGGAGCTGAAGCTTTCTTT.

This chain's CDR3 is CASSNGQGASALHF. CDR3 coding DNA: TGTGCCAGCAGCAACGGACAGGGGGCGAGTGCCCTCCACTTT. The J gene is TRBJ1-6, the V gene TRBV7-2; TRBD1 matches at 11 bases. CDR3 size: 14 residues. With 5 bases clipped from V and 14 bases from J, the junction kept 8 bases outside the gene matches. CDR1 SGHTA and CDR2 FQGNSA come from the germline V gene.

This clone was seen just once. The chain joins TRBV10-3 to TRBJ1-3; 7 nucleotides align to TRBD1. Germline loops: CDR1 ENHRY, CDR2 SYGVKD. The CDR3 loop spans 15 amino acids. With 3 bases clipped from V and 0 bases from J, the junction kept 2 bases outside the gene matches. The CDR3 DNA sequence: TGTGCCATCAGTGAAGGACAGGCCTCTGGAAACACCATATATTTT. Translation: CAISEGQASGNTIYF.

The V call is TRBV13, the J call TRBJ2-1; 16 nucleotides line up with TRBD2. The length of the CDR3 is 17 residues. Germline lookup yields CDR1 PRHDT and CDR2 FYEKMQ (reference sequence). V gave up 4 bases and J gave up 7 bases; unmatched junction bases: 7. CDR3 region: CASSWGTSGGAENEQFF. The CDR3 DNA reads TGTGCCAGCAGCTGGGGGACTAGCGGGGGGGCGGAGAATGAGCAGTTCTTC.

In this sample, this clone turned up a few times. The V gene is TRBV18, the J gene TRBJ2-3; weak D call: TRBD2 (6 bases). CDR1 is KGHSH, CDR2 LQKENI, per germline. V lost 8 bases, J lost 2 bases, and 20 bases lay in between. The CDR3 length is 16 residues. CDR3 DNA sequence: TGTGCCAGCGCCCCCGGGACTGGGGCCTTCACAGATACGCAGTATTTT. This codes for CASAPGTGAFTDTQYF.

This chain connects TRBV18 to TRBJ1-2, with 8 bases matching TRBD1. CDR1 and CDR2 (germline): KGHSH, LQKENI. This CDR3 comprises 15 residues. Trimming took 0 bases from V and 4 from J; bases not matched to a gene: 4. CDR3 coding DNA: TGTGCCAGCTCACCACCAACGACAGGGGCCTATGGCTACACCTTC. It is translated as CASSPPTTGAYGYTF.